Reported below is one T cell receptor beta chain. Its antigen is not identified. Germline V gene data show CDR1 as KGHSH and CDR2 as LQKENI. The CDR3 spans 16 residues. With V trimmed by 3 bases and J by 6 bases, 8 bases remained unmatched. The data originate from a study of cytomegalovirus exposure and HLA in healthy donors. PCR used 60 Vbeta primers and 13 Jbeta primers. Produced via immunoSEQ multiplex PCR; TCRdb's table is partial and in-frame only. The table has about 180,000 clones, roughly 75% seen once; the top ten hold under 2%. General study points: It was confirmed in vitro that a few of the CMV-associated chains were specific for CMV antigens.

Sequencing input: PBMCs. The sequence derives from a woman in her thirties in good health and CMV-seronegative. The J gene is TRBJ1-6, the V gene TRBV18, with TRBD1 matching 7 bases. The CDR3 is CASSPRPGQINSPLHF. For the CDR3, the DNA is TGTGCCAGCTCACCCCGGCCGGGACAGATTAATTCACCCCTCCACTTT.